The clone carrying this T cell receptor (beta chain) was seen a single time. The junction departs from the called germline gene at one end, perhaps through a read error. This entry belongs to a study of shared clonotypes between healthy human individuals. Study as a whole: CD4 naive and memory got three plates each, CD8 naive two, CD8 memory one.

Naive CD8 cells, CD45RO-negative and positively selected for CCR7, excluded terminally differentiated effector memory CD45RA+ cells. Assay runs were performed at deep level. For every subset, genomic DNA was evenly distributed across several immunoSEQ plates. Original analysis: There were no quality scores in the junction-only immunoSEQ sequences, so filtering differed. TCRdb's table, derived via immunoSEQ multiplex PCR, lists solely in-frame clones and lacks some. Clone size and V and J calls were adopted from that table, with D and trimming inferred from the DNA. The sample shows 800,000 to 950,000 clones, about 96% of them seen only once. This CDR3 spans 14 amino acids. Looked up from germline, CDR1 is SEHNR and CDR2 is FQNEAQ (reference sequence).

The sequenced sample consisted of naive CD8+ T cells sorted from blood. The V and J genes are TRBV7-9 and TRBJ2-1, with TRBD1 matching 9 bases. The TCR sequence derives from a man aged 25 to 40 in good health. The CDR3 DNA sequence: TGTGCCAGCAGCTTCCGGGACAGGGACAATGGGCAGTTCTTC. Its translation is CASSFRDRDNGQFF.